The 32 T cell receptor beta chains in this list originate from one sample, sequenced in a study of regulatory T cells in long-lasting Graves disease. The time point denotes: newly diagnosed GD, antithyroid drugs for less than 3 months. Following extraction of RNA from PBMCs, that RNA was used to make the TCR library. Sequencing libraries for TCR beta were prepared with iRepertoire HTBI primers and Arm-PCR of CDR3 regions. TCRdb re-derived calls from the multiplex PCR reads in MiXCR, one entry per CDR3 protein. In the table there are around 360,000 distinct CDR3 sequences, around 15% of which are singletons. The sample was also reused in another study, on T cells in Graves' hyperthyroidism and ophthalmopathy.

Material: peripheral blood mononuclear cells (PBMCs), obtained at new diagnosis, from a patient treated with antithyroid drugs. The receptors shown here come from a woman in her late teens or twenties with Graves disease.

The CDR3 region is CSADPGQVSYNEQFF. For the CDR3, the DNA is TGCAGCGCTGATCCGGGACAGGTCTCCTACAATGAGCAGTTCTTC. The chain uses TRBV20-1 and TRBJ2-1; 8 positions agree with TRBD1. There are 15 residues in the CDR3. Germline CDR1 and CDR2: DFQATT and SNEGSKA (reference sequence).

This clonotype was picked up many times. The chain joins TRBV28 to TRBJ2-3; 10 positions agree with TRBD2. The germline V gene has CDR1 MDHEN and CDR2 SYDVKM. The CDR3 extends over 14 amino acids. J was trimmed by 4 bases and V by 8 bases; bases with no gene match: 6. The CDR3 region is CASLSGGAADTQYF. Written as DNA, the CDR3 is TGTGCCAGCCTGAGCGGGGGGGCGGCAGATACGCAGTATTTT. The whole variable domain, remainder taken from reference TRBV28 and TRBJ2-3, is DVKVTQSSRYLVKRTGEKVFLECVQDMDHENMFWYRQDPGLGLRLIYFSYDVKMKEKGDIPEGYSVSREKKERFSLILESASTNQTSMYLCASLSGGAADTQYFGPGTRLTVL.

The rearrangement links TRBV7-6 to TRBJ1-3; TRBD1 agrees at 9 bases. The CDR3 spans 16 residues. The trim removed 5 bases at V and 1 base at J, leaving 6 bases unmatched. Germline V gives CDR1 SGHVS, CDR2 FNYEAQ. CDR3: CASSSGQGQSGNTIYF. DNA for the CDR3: TGTGCCAGCAGCAGTGGACAGGGGCAATCTGGAAACACCATATATTTT. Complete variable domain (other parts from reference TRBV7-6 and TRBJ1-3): GAGVSQSPRYKVTKRGQDVALRCDPISGHVSLYWYRQALGQGPEFLTYFNYEAQQDKSGLPNDRFSAERPEGSISTLTIQRTEQRDSAMYRCASSSGQGQSGNTIYFGEGSWLTVV.

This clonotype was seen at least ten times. The CDR3 DNA reads as TGTGCCAGCAGCGTCGGCTCTACCTACGAGCAGTACTTC. Translation gives CASSVGSTYEQYF. The rearrangement joins TRBV7-9 to TRBJ2-7; D remains ambiguous. Germline assignment: CDR1 SEHNR and CDR2 FQNEAQ (reference sequence). CDR3 length: 13 amino acids. The ends were cut back, 5 bases at V and 2 bases at J, with 10 bases in the middle.

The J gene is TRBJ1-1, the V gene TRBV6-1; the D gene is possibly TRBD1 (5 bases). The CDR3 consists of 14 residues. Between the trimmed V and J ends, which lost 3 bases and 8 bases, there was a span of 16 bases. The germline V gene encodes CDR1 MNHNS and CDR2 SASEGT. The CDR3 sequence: CASSESGRRDEAFF. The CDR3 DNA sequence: TGTGCCAGCAGTGAGTCAGGGAGGAGAGACGAAGCTTTCTTT.

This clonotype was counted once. CDR3 protein: CASGRVGYGYTF. The CDR3 region has the DNA TGTGCCAGCGGAAGGGTGGGCTATGGCTACACCTTC. The J gene is TRBJ1-2, the V gene TRBV6-1, with no clear D. Trimming took off 8 bases at V and 4 bases at J, with 11 bases between the two ends. Germline V gene lookup returns CDR1 MNHNS and CDR2 SASEGT. The CDR3 length is 12 residues.

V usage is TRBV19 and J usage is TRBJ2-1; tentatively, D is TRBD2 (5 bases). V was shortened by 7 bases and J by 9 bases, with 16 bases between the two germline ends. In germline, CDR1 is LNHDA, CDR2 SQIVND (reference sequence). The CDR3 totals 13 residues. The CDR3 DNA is TGTGCCAGTACCCGGGGAAGGGAGCGTGAGCAGTTCTTC. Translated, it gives CASTRGREREQFF.

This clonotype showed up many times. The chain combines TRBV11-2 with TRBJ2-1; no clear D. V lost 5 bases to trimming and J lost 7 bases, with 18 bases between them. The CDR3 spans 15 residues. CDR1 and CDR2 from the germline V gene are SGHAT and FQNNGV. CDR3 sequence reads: CASSTRTTTFNEQFF. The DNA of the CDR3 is TGTGCCAGCAGCACCCGGACGACCACCTTTAATGAGCAGTTCTTC.

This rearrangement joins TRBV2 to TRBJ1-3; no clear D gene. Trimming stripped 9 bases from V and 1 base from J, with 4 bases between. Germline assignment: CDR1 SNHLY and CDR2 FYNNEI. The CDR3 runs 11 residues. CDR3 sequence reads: CARRSGNTIYF. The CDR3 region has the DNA TGTGCCAGGAGGTCTGGAAACACCATATATTTT.

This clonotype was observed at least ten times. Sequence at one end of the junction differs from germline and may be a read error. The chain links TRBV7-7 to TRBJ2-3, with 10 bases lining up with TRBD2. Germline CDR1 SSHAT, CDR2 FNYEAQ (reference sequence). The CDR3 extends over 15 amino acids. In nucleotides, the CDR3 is TGTGCTAGCAGCGCAAGCGGGAGGGGCACAGATACGCAGTATTTT. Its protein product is CASSASGRGTDTQYF.

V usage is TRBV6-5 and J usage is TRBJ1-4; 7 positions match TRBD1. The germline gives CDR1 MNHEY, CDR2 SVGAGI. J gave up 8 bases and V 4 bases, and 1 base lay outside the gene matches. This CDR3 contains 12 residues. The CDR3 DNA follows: TGTGCCAGCAGTTCGGGACAGGAAAAACTGTTTTTT. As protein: CASSSGQEKLFF.

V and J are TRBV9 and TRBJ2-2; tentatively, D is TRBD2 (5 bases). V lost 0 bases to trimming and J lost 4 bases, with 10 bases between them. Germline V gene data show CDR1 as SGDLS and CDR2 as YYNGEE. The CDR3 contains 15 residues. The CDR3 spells CASSVAEGRTGELFF. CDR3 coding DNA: TGTGCCAGCAGCGTAGCTGAGGGTCGCACCGGGGAGCTGTTTTTT.

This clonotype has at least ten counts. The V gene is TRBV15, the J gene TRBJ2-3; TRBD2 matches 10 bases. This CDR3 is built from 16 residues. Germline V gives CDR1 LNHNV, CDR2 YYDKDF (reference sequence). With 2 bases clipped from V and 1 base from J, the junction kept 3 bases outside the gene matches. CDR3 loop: CATSRLGTSGTDTQYF. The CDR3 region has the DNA TGTGCCACCAGCAGACTGGGGACTAGCGGCACAGATACGCAGTATTTT.

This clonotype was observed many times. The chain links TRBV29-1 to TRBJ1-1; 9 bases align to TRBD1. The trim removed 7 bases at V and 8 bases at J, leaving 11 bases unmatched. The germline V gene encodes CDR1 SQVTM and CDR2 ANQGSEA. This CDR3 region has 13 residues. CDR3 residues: CSAAGTGRTEAFF. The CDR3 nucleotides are TGCAGCGCTGCCGGGACAGGGAGAACAGAAGCTTTCTTT. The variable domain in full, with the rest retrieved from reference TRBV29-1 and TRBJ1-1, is SAVISQKPSRDICQRGTSLTIQCQVDSQVTMMFWYRQQPGQSLTLIATANQGSEATYESGFVIDKFPISRPNLTFSTLTVSNMSPEDSSIYLCSAAGTGRTEAFFGQGTRLTVV.

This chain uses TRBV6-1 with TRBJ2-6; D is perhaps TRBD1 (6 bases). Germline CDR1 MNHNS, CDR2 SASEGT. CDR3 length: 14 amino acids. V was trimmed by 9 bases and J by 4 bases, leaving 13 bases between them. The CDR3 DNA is TGTGCCAGTAAAGGACAGTGGGGGGCCAACGTCCTGACTTTC. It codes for CASKGQWGANVLTF.

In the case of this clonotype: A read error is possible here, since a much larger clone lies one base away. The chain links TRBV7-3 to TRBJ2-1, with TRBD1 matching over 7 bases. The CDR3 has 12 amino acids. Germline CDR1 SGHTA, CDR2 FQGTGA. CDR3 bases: TGTGCCAGCAAGGGGGCTGGCAATGAGCGGTTCTTC. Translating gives CASKGAGNERFF.

CDR3 sequence (DNA): TGTGCCAGCAGCGTTGGCCTTCATAGCAATCAGCCCCAGCATTTT. This translates into CASSVGLHSNQPQHF. V usage is TRBV9 and J usage is TRBJ1-5; D gene unclear. The CDR3 consists of 15 residues. Germline CDR1 SGDLS, CDR2 YYNGEE. The V gene lost 2 bases and the J gene lost 0 bases, with 9 bases spanning the gap.

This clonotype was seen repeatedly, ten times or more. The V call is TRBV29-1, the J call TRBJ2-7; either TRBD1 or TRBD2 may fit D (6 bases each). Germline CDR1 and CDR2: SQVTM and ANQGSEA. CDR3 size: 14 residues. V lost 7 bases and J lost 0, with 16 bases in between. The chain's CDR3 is CSARGDTVSYEQYF. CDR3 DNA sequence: TGCAGCGCGAGGGGGGACACCGTCTCCTACGAGCAGTACTTC.

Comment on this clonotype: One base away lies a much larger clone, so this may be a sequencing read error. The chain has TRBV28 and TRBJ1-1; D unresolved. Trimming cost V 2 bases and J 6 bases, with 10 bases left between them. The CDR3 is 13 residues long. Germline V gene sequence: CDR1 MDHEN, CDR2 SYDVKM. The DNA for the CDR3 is TGTGCCAGCAGTTTAACGCAGGACGCTGAAGCTTTCTTT. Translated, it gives CASSLTQDAEAFF.

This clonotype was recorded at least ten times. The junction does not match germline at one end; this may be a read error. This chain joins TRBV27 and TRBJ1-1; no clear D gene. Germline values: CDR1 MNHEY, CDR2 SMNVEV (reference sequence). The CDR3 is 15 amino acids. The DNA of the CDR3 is TGTGCCAGCAGCTTATACGGACTGGCAGGCACTGAAGCTTTCTTT. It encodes CASSLYGLAGTEAFF.

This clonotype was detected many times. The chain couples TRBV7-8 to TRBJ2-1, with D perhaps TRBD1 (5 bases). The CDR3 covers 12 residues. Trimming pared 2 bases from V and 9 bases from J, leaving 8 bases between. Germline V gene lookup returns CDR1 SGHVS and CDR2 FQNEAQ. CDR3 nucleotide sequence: TGTGCCAGCAGCTTACAGGGTAGTGAGCAGTTCTTC. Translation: CASSLQGSEQFF.

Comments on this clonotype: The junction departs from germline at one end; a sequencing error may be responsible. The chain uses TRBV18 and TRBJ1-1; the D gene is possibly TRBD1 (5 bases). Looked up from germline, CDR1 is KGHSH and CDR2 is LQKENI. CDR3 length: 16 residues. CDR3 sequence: CAGSPATTIDGTEGFF. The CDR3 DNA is TGTGCCGGCTCACCAGCAACTACCATTGATGGGACTGAAGGTTTCTTT.

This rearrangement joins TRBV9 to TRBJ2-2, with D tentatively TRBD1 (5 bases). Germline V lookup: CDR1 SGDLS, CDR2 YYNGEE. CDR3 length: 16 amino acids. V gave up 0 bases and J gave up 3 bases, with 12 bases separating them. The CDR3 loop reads CASSVVLQTDTGELFF. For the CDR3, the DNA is TGTGCCAGCAGCGTAGTTTTACAGACAGACACCGGGGAGCTGTTTTTT.

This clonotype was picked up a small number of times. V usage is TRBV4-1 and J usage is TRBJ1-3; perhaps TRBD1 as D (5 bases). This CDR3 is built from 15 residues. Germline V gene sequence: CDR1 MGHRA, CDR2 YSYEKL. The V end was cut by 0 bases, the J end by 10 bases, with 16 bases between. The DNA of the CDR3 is TGCGCCAGCAGCCAAGATCATGGGGCCTTTAGAACCATATATTTT. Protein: CASSQDHGAFRTIYF.

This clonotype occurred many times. In DNA, the CDR3 is TGTGCCAGCAGCTACAGACCCCAACCAACCTACGAGCAGTACTTC. Translated, it gives CASSYRPQPTYEQYF. V gene TRBV3-1 combines with J gene TRBJ2-7; D gene ambiguous. Looked up from germline, CDR1 is LGHDT and CDR2 is YNNKEL (reference sequence). The V end was cut by 5 bases, the J end by 2 bases, with 16 bases between. This CDR3 is 15 amino acids long.

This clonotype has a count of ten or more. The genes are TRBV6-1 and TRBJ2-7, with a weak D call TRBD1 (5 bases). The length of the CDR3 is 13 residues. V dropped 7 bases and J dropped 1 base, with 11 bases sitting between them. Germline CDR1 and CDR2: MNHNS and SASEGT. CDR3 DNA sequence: TGTGCCAGCATCCCCAGGGATTCCTACGAGCAGTACTTC. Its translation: CASIPRDSYEQYF.

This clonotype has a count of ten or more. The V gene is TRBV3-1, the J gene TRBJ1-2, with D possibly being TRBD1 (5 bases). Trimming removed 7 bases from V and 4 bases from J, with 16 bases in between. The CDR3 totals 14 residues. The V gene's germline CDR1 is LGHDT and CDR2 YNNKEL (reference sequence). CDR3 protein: CASTRGTDIYGYTF. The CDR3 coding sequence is TGTGCCAGCACCCGAGGAACGGACATCTATGGCTACACCTTC.

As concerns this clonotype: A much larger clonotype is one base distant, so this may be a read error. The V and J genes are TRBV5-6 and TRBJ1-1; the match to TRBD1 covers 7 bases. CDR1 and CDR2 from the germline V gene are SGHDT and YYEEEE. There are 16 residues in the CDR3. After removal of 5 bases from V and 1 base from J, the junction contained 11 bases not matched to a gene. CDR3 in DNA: TGTGCCAGCAGTTTTCAGGGGGACCGAGCGAACACTGAAGCTTTCTTT. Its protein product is CASSFQGDRANTEAFF.

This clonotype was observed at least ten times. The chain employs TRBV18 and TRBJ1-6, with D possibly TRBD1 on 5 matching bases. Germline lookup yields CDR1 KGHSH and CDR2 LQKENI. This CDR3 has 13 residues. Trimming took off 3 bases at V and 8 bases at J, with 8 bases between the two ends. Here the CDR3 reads CASSPGTDSPLHF. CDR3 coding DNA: TGTGCCAGCTCACCGGGGACTGATTCACCCCTCCACTTT.

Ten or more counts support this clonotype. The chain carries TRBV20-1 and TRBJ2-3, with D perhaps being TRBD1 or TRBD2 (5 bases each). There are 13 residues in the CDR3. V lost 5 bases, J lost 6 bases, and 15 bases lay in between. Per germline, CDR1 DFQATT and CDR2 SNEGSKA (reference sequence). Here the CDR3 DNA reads TGCAGTGCTGTCTTACTGGGGGACGATACGCAGTATTTT. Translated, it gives CSAVLLGDDTQYF.

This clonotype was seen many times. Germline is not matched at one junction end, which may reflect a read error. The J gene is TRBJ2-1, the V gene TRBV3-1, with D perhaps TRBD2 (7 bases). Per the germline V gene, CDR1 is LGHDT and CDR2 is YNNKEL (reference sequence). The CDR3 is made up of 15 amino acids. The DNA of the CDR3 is TGTGCCAGCAGCCAAGTCGCGGGGGCCTATAATGAGCAGTTCTTC. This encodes CASSQVAGAYNEQFF.

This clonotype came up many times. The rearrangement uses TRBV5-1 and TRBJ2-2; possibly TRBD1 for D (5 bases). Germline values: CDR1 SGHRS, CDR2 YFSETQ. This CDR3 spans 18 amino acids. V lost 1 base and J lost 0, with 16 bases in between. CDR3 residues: CASSLSGSPTTNTGELFF. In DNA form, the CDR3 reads TGCGCCAGCAGCTTGTCAGGGTCCCCGACAACGAACACCGGGGAGCTGTTTTTT. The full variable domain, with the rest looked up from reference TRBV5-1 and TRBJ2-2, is KAGVTQTPRYLIKTRGQQVTLSCSPISGHRSVSWYQQTPGQGLQFLFEYFSETQRNKGNFPGRFSGRQFSNSRSEMNVSTLELGDSALYLCASSLSGSPTTNTGELFFGEGSRLTVL.